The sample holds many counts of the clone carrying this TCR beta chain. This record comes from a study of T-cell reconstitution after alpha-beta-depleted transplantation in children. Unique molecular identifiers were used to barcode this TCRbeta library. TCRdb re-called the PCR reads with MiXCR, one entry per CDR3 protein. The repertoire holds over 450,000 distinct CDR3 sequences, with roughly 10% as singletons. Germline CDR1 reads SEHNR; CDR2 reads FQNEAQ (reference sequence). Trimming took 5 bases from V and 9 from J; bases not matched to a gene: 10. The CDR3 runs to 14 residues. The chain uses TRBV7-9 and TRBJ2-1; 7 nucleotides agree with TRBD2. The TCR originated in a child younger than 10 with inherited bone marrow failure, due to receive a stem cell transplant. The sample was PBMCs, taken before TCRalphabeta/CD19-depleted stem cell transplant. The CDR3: CASSPTQAGREQFF. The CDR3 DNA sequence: TGTGCCAGCAGCCCCACGCAAGCGGGACGTGAGCAGTTCTTC.